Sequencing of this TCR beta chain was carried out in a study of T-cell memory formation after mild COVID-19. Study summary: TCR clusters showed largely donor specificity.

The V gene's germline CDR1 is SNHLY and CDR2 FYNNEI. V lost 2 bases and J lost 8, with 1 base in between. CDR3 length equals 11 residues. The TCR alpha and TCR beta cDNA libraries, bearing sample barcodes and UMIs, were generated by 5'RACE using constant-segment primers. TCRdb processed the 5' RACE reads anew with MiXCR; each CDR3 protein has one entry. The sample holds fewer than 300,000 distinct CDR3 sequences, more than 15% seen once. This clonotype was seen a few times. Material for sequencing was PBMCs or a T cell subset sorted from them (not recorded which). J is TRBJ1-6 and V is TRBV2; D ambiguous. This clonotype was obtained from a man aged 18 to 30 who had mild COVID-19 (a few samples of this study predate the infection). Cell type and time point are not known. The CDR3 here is CASSEYSPLHF. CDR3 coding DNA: TGTGCCAGCAGTGAATATTCACCCCTCCACTTT.